A single sample gave rise to the 22 T cell receptor beta chains below, sequenced in a study of cytomegalovirus exposure and HLA in healthy donors. PCR used 60 Vbeta primers and 13 Jbeta primers. Repertoires were generated with immunoSEQ multiplex PCR, while TCRdb's copy carries only in-frame clones and drops some. The repertoire holds around 190,000 clones, about 82% seen once, with approximately 2.4% in the top ten. The sequencing sample was made of PBMCs. These receptors were obtained from a woman aged 45 to 65 in good health and CMV-seronegative.

The table lists this clone with a count of one. The chain is built from TRBV6-1 and TRBJ1-1; D possibly corresponds to TRBD1 (6 bases). This CDR3 has 16 amino acids. Germline CDR1 is MNHNS and CDR2 is SASEGT. V was shortened by 4 bases and J by 0 bases, with 15 bases between the two germline ends. CDR3 protein: CASSGDRHSMNTEAFF. The CDR3 bases are TGTGCCAGCAGTGGAGACAGGCACTCCATGAACACTGAAGCTTTCTTT.

The V call is TRBV19, the J call TRBJ1-5, with 7 bases that match TRBD1. Germline CDR1 is LNHDA and CDR2 is SQIVND (reference sequence). The CDR3 extends over 13 amino acids. Trimming at V came to 4 bases and at J to 4 bases, leaving 1 base not matched to a gene. CDR3 amino acids: CASSRDRNQPQHF. The CDR3 DNA reads TGTGCCAGTAGTAGGGACAGAAATCAGCCCCAGCATTTT.

Remarks on this clone: The sample has other DNA sequences that encode this CDR3 too. The chain is built from TRBV7-3 and TRBJ2-3, with D perhaps TRBD1 (6 bases). Trimming pared 1 base from V and 3 bases from J, leaving 11 bases between. This CDR3 has 15 residues. Germline-derived CDR1 and CDR2 are SGHTA and FQGTGA. CDR3 DNA: TGTGCCAGCAGCTTAATGCCAGGGGCTACAGATACGCAGTATTTT. Translating it yields CASSLMPGATDTQYF.

This clone has a handful of counts. The rearrangement links TRBV30 to TRBJ1-3; D is undetermined. V lost 5 bases and J lost 6, with 17 bases in between. This CDR3 has 14 amino acids. CDR1 and CDR2 (germline): GTSNPN, SVGIG (reference sequence). The CDR3 nucleotides are TGTGCCTGGGGGAGGGAATCTGCCGAAAACACCATATATTTT. This translates into CAWGRESAENTIYF.

A note on this clone: Germline is not matched at one junction end, which may reflect a read error. The rearrangement links TRBV19 to TRBJ1-5, with TRBD1 as a possible D gene (6 bases). In germline, CDR1 is LNHDA, CDR2 SQIVND (reference sequence). The CDR3 extends over 13 amino acids. The CDR3 bases are TGTGCCAGTAGTCTGGGGGCTTATCACCCCCAGCATTTT. Translating gives CASSLGAYHPQHF.

The rearrangement uses TRBV1 and TRBJ1-5; the table gives TRBD1 as D, unverified against the DNA. TRBV1 is described as a pseudogene. The CDR3 totals 20 residues. The DNA of the CDR3 is TGCACCAGCAGCCAACCCCCTACCTTCCAGGGATTATATAGCAATCAGCCCCAGCATTTT. Amino acids: CTSSQPPTFQGLYSNQPQHF.

The V call is TRBV18, the J call TRBJ1-1; D is unclear. Trimming removed 2 bases from V and 2 bases from J, with 6 bases in between. Per germline, CDR1 KGHSH and CDR2 LQKENI. The CDR3 totals 13 residues. The CDR3 nucleotides read TGTGCCAGCTCACCATCAGAAAACACTGAAGCTTTCTTT. Translation: CASSPSENTEAFF.

The chain has TRBV15 and TRBJ1-5; TRBD1 agrees at 7 bases. The CDR3 runs to 15 residues. J was trimmed by 3 bases and V by 4 bases; bases with no gene match: 6. Germline CDR1 LNHNV, CDR2 YYDKDF (reference sequence). CDR3 sequence (DNA): TGTGCCACCAGCATGAGACAGGGACCCAATCAGCCCCAGCATTTT. As protein: CATSMRQGPNQPQHF.

The V and J genes are TRBV4-3 and TRBJ2-7; D gene uncertain. V lost 0 bases, J lost 3 bases, and 12 bases lay in between. This CDR3 has 15 residues. Germline values: CDR1 LGHNA, CDR2 YSLEER. The CDR3 DNA reads TGCGCCAGCAGCCAAGACTCCCCTAGTAACTACGAGCAGTACTTC. Its protein is CASSQDSPSNYEQYF.

The rearrangement joins TRBV27 to TRBJ2-1, with TRBD1 matching 9 bases. With 6 bases clipped from V and 6 bases from J, the junction kept 6 bases outside the gene matches. The CDR3 length is 14 residues. The germline gives CDR1 MNHEY, CDR2 SMNVEV (reference sequence). The CDR3 DNA is TGTGCCAGCAGGGAGGACAGGGGACCCAATGAGCAGTTCTTC. It codes for CASREDRGPNEQFF.

This clone turned up a few times. The chain has TRBV28 and TRBJ2-5; 10 positions agree with TRBD1. TRBJ2-7 matches the DNA end more closely, so the J call is doubtful. Germline CDR1 MDHEN, CDR2 SYDVKM. CDR3 length: 18 amino acids. For the CDR3, the DNA is TGTGCCAGCAGTTCTCAGATATTCACCGGGACAGGGGCCTACGAGCAGTACTTC. This codes for CASSSQIFTGTGAYEQYF.

V gene TRBV19 combines with J gene TRBJ1-1; D possibly corresponds to TRBD1 (6 bases). Germline V gene sequence: CDR1 LNHDA, CDR2 SQIVND (reference sequence). V was clipped by 4 bases and J by 0 bases, with 9 bases between them. The CDR3 consists of 14 residues. The DNA of the CDR3 is TGTGCCAGTAGTAATACAGGGTTGAACACTGAAGCTTTCTTT. This sequence encodes CASSNTGLNTEAFF.

This rearrangement joins TRBV18 to TRBJ1-4; D gene ambiguous. Trimming shortened V by 4 bases and J by 5 bases, and 17 bases separated the two germline ends. The CDR3 is made up of 16 amino acids. CDR1 is KGHSH and CDR2 is LQKENI in the germline V gene. CDR3 in amino acids: CASSLSAGTLNEKLFF. In nucleotides, the CDR3 is TGTGCCAGCTCACTGTCAGCAGGAACCTTAAATGAAAAACTGTTTTTT.

The V call is TRBV5-1, the J call TRBJ2-1; 9 bases fit TRBD1. With V trimmed by 2 bases and J by 8 bases, 5 bases remained unmatched. Per the germline V gene, CDR1 is SGHRS and CDR2 is YFSETQ. This CDR3 region has 14 residues. This chain's CDR3 is CASSFGTGFDEQFF. In DNA form, the CDR3 reads TGCGCCAGCAGCTTTGGGACAGGGTTCGATGAGCAGTTCTTC.

The rearrangement joins TRBV2 to TRBJ1-1; no firm D call. Germline V gene lookup returns CDR1 SNHLY and CDR2 FYNNEI. The ends were cut back, 11 bases at V and 4 bases at J, with 8 bases in the middle. The CDR3 is made up of 10 amino acids. The CDR3 sequence: CAVSSTEAFF. CDR3 in DNA: TGTGCCGTATCCAGCACTGAAGCTTTCTTT.

The chain uses TRBV2 and TRBJ2-5; possible D gene TRBD1, 6 bases. The CDR3 runs to 15 residues. The germline gives CDR1 SNHLY, CDR2 FYNNEI. With 4 bases removed from V and 5 bases from J, the gap between germline ends came to 17 bases. DNA of the CDR3: TGTGCCAGCAGTGCCCCCGACAGGAAGGGGGAGACCCAGTACTTC. Encoded protein: CASSAPDRKGETQYF. Drawing the rest from reference TRBV2 and TRBJ2-5, the complete variable domain is EPEVTQTPSHQVTQMGQEVILRCVPISNHLYFYWYRQILGQKVEFLVSFYNNEISEKSEIFDDQFSVERPDGSNFTLKIRSTKLEDSAMYFCASSAPDRKGETQYFGPGTRLLVL.

The J gene is TRBJ2-1, the V gene TRBV4-1, with 10 bases identical to TRBD2. CDR1 is MGHRA, CDR2 YSYEKL, per germline. This CDR3 contains 16 residues. The trim removed 0 bases at V and 8 bases at J, leaving 7 bases unmatched. DNA of the CDR3: TGCGCCAGCAGCCAAGATAAGCGGGAGGGTTGGGATGAGCAGTTCTTC. Its protein product is CASSQDKREGWDEQFF.

The CDR3 nucleotides read TGTGCCAGCAGCCCAATGTTTAGCGGGACGGTCTCGGACACAGATACGCAGTATTTT. Protein sequence: CASSPMFSGTVSDTDTQYF. The rearrangement joins TRBV7-9 to TRBJ2-3; 8 bases map to TRBD2. The V segment lost 5 bases and the J segment 2 bases; nucleotides outside the gene matches: 18. The CDR3 runs to 19 residues. CDR1 is SEHNR and CDR2 is FQNEAQ in the germline V gene (reference sequence).

V is TRBV28 and J is TRBJ1-1; tentatively, D is TRBD1 (5 bases). Trimming stripped 5 bases from V and 7 bases from J, with 20 bases between. This CDR3 is built from 15 residues. Germline assignment: CDR1 MDHEN and CDR2 SYDVKM. The CDR3 DNA follows: TGTGCCAGCAGTCACCCGTTACCCTTGGGGGGTGAAGCTTTCTTT. Protein sequence: CASSHPLPLGGEAFF. Full variable domain (remainder filled in from reference TRBV28 and TRBJ1-1): DVKVTQSSRYLVKRTGEKVFLECVQDMDHENMFWYRQDPGLGLRLIYFSYDVKMKEKGDIPEGYSVSREKKERFSLILESASTNQTSMYLCASSHPLPLGGEAFFGQGTRLTVV.

The chain combines TRBV19 with TRBJ1-5; 9 bases are shared with TRBD1. Germline V gene sequence: CDR1 LNHDA, CDR2 SQIVND (reference sequence). The J segment lost 1 base and the V segment lost 9 bases, leaving 7 bases of the junction unmatched. The CDR3 is 15 amino acids. CDR3 in amino acids: CASKLTGGSNQPQHF. For the CDR3, the DNA is TGTGCCAGCAAATTGACAGGGGGGAGCAATCAGCCCCAGCATTTT. Full variable domain (rest looked up from reference TRBV19 and TRBJ1-5): DGGITQSPKYLFRKEGQNVTLSCEQNLNHDAMYWYRQDPGQGLRLIYYSQIVNDFQKGDIAEGYSVSREKKESFPLTVTSAQKNPTAFYLCASKLTGGSNQPQHFGDGTRLSIL.

The rearrangement joins TRBV18 to TRBJ2-6; 7 bases line up with TRBD1. The CDR3 covers 19 residues. V was pared by 3 bases and J by 4 bases, with 15 bases of the junction left unmatched. Germline values: CDR1 KGHSH, CDR2 LQKENI. The CDR3 reads CASSPISSKTGTGANVLTF. The DNA for the CDR3 is TGTGCCAGCTCACCTATTAGCTCTAAGACAGGGACGGGGGCCAACGTCCTGACTTTC.

V usage is TRBV9 and J usage is TRBJ1-2; D remains unclear. The CDR3 consists of 13 residues. Germline lookup yields CDR1 SGDLS and CDR2 YYNGEE. The germline V and J ends were trimmed by 6 bases and 5 bases, with 14 bases remaining between them. The chain's CDR3 is CASNPLLGYGYTF. The DNA of the CDR3 is TGTGCCAGCAACCCTCTCCTAGGTTATGGCTACACCTTC.